These 20 T cell receptor beta chains originate from one sample sequenced in a study of blood T cell repertoires in COVID-19. Repertoires were generated with immunoSEQ multiplex PCR, while TCRdb's copy carries only in-frame clones and drops some. The table shows about 320,000 clones, with 80% to 90% occurring only once. The sequencing sample was made of PBMCs or T cells enriched from blood (not recorded which). The receptors come from a man under 40 who had recovered from COVID-19.

This clone appeared a single time. This sequence joins TRBV11-2 and TRBJ2-7, with 9 bases matching TRBD1. This CDR3 region has 15 residues. CDR1 and CDR2 (germline): SGHAT, FQNNGV. V was pared by 1 base and J by 3 bases, with 4 bases of the junction left unmatched. The CDR3 region is CASSLGDRVYYEQYF. The CDR3 region has the DNA TGTGCCAGCAGCTTAGGGGACAGGGTTTACTACGAGCAGTACTTC.

In this sample, this clone turned up once. V and J are TRBV4-1 and TRBJ2-7; D gene uncertain. The CDR3 spans 14 residues. CDR1 is MGHRA and CDR2 is YSYEKL in the germline V gene. The V end lost 1 base, the J end lost 4 bases, and 11 bases lay between the germline ends. The CDR3 DNA is TGCGCCAGCAGCCAAGGGCTAGGCCAGTACGAGCAGTACTTC. Translated: CASSQGLGQYEQYF.

This clone was recorded a few times. This chain uses TRBV5-6 with TRBJ1-1; D remains unclear. Germline V gene data show CDR1 as SGHDT and CDR2 as YYEEEE. The CDR3 runs to 13 residues. V shed 1 base and J shed 7 bases, with 11 bases lying between them. The CDR3 sequence: CASSLRYLLEAFF. In nucleotides, the CDR3 is TGTGCCAGCAGCTTGCGGTACCTCCTTGAAGCTTTCTTT.

CDR3: CASSDSEGIYGYTF. In DNA, the CDR3 is TGCGCCAGCAGTGATTCGGAGGGGATCTATGGCTACACCTTC. The chain joins TRBV10-1 to TRBJ1-2; a possible D gene is TRBD1 (5 bases). V was cut by 3 bases and J by 4 bases, with 12 bases left in between. Germline CDR1 reads WNHNN; CDR2 reads SYGVQD (reference sequence). The CDR3 has 14 amino acids.

This chain connects TRBV9 to TRBJ2-7; 8 nucleotides agree with TRBD2. V shed 2 bases, J shed 0 bases, and the junction held 7 bases outside the gene matches. Germline V gene lookup returns CDR1 SGDLS and CDR2 YYNGEE. This CDR3 has 16 amino acids. The CDR3 DNA follows: TGTGCCAGCAGCGTTCATCCAGCGGGGGACTCCTACGAGCAGTACTTC. Its translation: CASSVHPAGDSYEQYF. Full variable domain (rest looked up from reference TRBV9 and TRBJ2-7): DSGVTQTPKHLITATGQRVTLRCSPRSGDLSVYWYQQSLDQGLQFLIQYYNGEERAKGNILERFSAQQFPDLHSELNLSSLELGDSALYFCASSVHPAGDSYEQYFGPGTRLTVT.

The gene calls are TRBV10-1 and TRBJ2-2, with TRBD1 matching 8 bases. Germline V gives CDR1 WNHNN, CDR2 SYGVQD (reference sequence). The CDR3 contains 15 residues. V shed 5 bases and J 1 base; nucleotides not matched to a gene: 3. CDR3 sequence: CASSRQGMNTGELFF. In DNA, the CDR3 is TGCGCCAGCAGTCGACAGGGGATGAACACCGGGGAGCTGTTTTTT.

This clone was observed a single time. The chain carries TRBV13 and TRBJ1-2; 8 nucleotides line up with TRBD1. J was trimmed by 7 bases and V by 4 bases; bases with no gene match: 8. Per the germline V gene, CDR1 is PRHDT and CDR2 is FYEKMQ (reference sequence). The CDR3 loop spans 14 amino acids. The CDR3 is CASSSSTGEVGYTF. The DNA of the CDR3 is TGTGCCAGCAGCTCCTCGACAGGGGAAGTTGGCTACACCTTC.

V is TRBV5-1 and J is TRBJ2-1; the match to TRBD2 covers 8 bases. The CDR3 has 15 residues. V was clipped by 4 bases and J by 8 bases; unmatched bases: 11. Germline assignment: CDR1 SGHRS and CDR2 YFSETQ. In DNA form, the CDR3 reads TGCGCCAGCAGCGCCCCCGGGACTAGGAACGATGAGCAGTTCTTC. Residues: CASSAPGTRNDEQFF.

The genes are TRBV19 and TRBJ2-2; the match to TRBD2 covers 8 bases. Germline assignment: CDR1 LNHDA and CDR2 SQIVND (reference sequence). The length of the CDR3 is 16 residues. The junction had 8 bases not matched to a gene; V was cut back by 3 bases and J by 5 bases. This CDR3 reads CASSIVAGFGTGELFF. CDR3 nucleotides: TGTGCCAGTAGTATCGTAGCGGGGTTTGGAACCGGGGAGCTGTTTTTT.

The V call is TRBV5-1, the J call TRBJ1-2; D is ambiguous. Germline V CDR1 and CDR2: SGHRS, YFSETQ. The CDR3 length is 15 residues. V lost 1 base to trimming and J lost 2 bases, with 12 bases between them. DNA for the CDR3: TGCGCCAGCAGCTTGAATCCTCGTGGCAACTATGGCTACACCTTC. Translating it yields CASSLNPRGNYGYTF. Supplemented by reference TRBV5-1 and TRBJ1-2, the full variable domain reads KAGVTQTPRYLIKTRGQQVTLSCSPISGHRSVSWYQQTPGQGLQFLFEYFSETQRNKGNFPGRFSGRQFSNSRSEMNVSTLELGDSALYLCASSLNPRGNYGYTFGSGTRLTVV.

About this clone: The sample has other DNA sequences that encode this CDR3 too. V gene TRBV19 combines with J gene TRBJ1-5, with 7 bases lining up with TRBD1. Germline-derived CDR1 and CDR2 are LNHDA and SQIVND (reference sequence). The CDR3 spans 14 residues. V lost 2 bases, J lost 4 bases, and 2 bases stayed unmatched. The CDR3 here is CASSIRDRNQPQHF. Here the CDR3 DNA reads TGTGCCAGTAGTATACGGGACAGAAATCAGCCCCAGCATTTT.

The rearrangement links TRBV19 to TRBJ1-4; the match to TRBD1 covers 8 bases. The CDR3 runs 15 residues. The V gene's germline CDR1 is LNHDA and CDR2 SQIVND (reference sequence). The ends lost 3 bases at V and 5 bases at J; junction bases unmatched: 5. CDR3 protein: CASSIGQGHNEKLFF. CDR3 sequence (DNA): TGTGCCAGTAGTATTGGACAGGGTCACAATGAAAAACTGTTTTTT.

In this sample, this clone turned up a few times. The chain has TRBV6-5 and TRBJ2-7; a possible D gene is TRBD1 (5 bases). The CDR3 runs 13 residues. Trimming took off 7 bases at V and 2 bases at J, with 12 bases between the two ends. Germline V gene data show CDR1 as MNHEY and CDR2 as SVGAGI. The CDR3 bases are TGTGCCAGCACTGGGGCAGGCCCCTACGAGCAGTACTTC. Translation: CASTGAGPYEQYF.

The chain combines TRBV6-5 with TRBJ1-6, with 7 bases aligning to TRBD1. In germline, CDR1 is MNHEY, CDR2 SVGAGI. Trimming took 7 bases from V and 7 from J; bases not matched to a gene: 4. There are 13 residues in the CDR3. The CDR3 DNA reads as TGTGCCAGCAAAGACAGGGTCAATTCACCCCTCCACTTT. Protein sequence: CASKDRVNSPLHF.

The genes are TRBV5-1 and TRBJ1-1; D gene unclear. The CDR3 extends over 15 amino acids. The germline gives CDR1 SGHRS, CDR2 YFSETQ. The ends were cut back, 7 bases at V and 2 bases at J, with 18 bases in the middle. As DNA, the CDR3 is TGCGCCAGCTCCGACGGAGGTTTCCTTAACACTGAAGCTTTCTTT. This translates into CASSDGGFLNTEAFF.

The rearrangement uses TRBV5-1 and TRBJ1-1; 8 bases align to TRBD1. CDR1 and CDR2 (germline): SGHRS, YFSETQ. The CDR3 extends over 17 amino acids. With 4 bases clipped from V and 1 base from J, the junction kept 12 bases outside the gene matches. For the CDR3, the DNA is TGCGCCAGCAGCGGAGGCTGGGGACAGGTCCAGAACACTGAAGCTTTCTTT. Its protein product is CASSGGWGQVQNTEAFF. The full variable domain, its missing parts supplied by reference TRBV5-1 and TRBJ1-1, is KAGVTQTPRYLIKTRGQQVTLSCSPISGHRSVSWYQQTPGQGLQFLFEYFSETQRNKGNFPGRFSGRQFSNSRSEMNVSTLELGDSALYLCASSGGWGQVQNTEAFFGQGTRLTVV.

J is TRBJ2-3 and V is TRBV9; 8 bases match TRBD2. V shed 3 bases, J shed 4 bases, and the junction held 7 bases outside the gene matches. The CDR3 length is 15 residues. Germline V gene lookup returns CDR1 SGDLS and CDR2 YYNGEE. The CDR3 loop is CASSARGGIADTQYF. In nucleotides, the CDR3 is TGTGCCAGCAGCGCCCGGGGGGGGATCGCAGATACGCAGTATTTT.

The chain links TRBV28 to TRBJ1-1; TRBD1 might be the D (5 bases). The CDR3 spans 15 residues. Germline CDR1 is MDHEN and CDR2 is SYDVKM. Trimming removed 6 bases from V and 2 bases from J, with 16 bases in between. CDR3 sequence (DNA): TGTGCCAGCAGCTTGGGGGGTCTTCCAAACACTGAAGCTTTCTTT. Its protein product is CASSLGGLPNTEAFF.

This chain uses TRBV24-1 with TRBJ1-2; 8 nucleotides match TRBD1. The CDR3 contains 14 residues. The germline gives CDR1 KGHDR, CDR2 SFDVKD. Losses at the gene ends were 4 bases for V and 7 bases for J; bases not matched to a gene: 7. The CDR3 protein is CATSDPGQGPGYTF. The CDR3 region has the DNA TGTGCCACCAGTGACCCCGGACAGGGACCTGGCTACACCTTC.

The J gene is TRBJ2-1, the V gene TRBV2, with a possible D match to TRBD1 (5 bases). This CDR3 contains 23 residues. CDR1 SNHLY and CDR2 FYNNEI come from the germline V gene. V lost 2 bases to trimming and J lost 4 bases, with 36 bases between them. CDR3 sequence: CASSELSRAVPAHRRADYNEQFF. The DNA for the CDR3 is TGTGCCAGCAGTGAATTGTCCAGGGCGGTTCCGGCTCACAGACGGGCCGATTACAATGAGCAGTTCTTC.